A selection of T cell receptor beta chains follows, all from one sample in a study of T-cell reconstitution after alpha-beta-depleted transplantation in children. Each CDR3 protein is one row after TCRdb ran MiXCR on the PCR reads. The sample contains a few hundred thousand distinct CDR3 sequences, 10% of which appear only once. Sequenced material: PBMCs from the stem cell graft donor, taken from the stem cell graft. These receptors all come from a human donor who donated a stem cell graft to a child with acute lymphoblastic leukemia. The CDR3 runs from the conserved cysteine through the conserved F or W. A D gene is named only where the DNA matches it firmly. Clone size, where shown, is once, few, many, or a class for clones that have expanded.

size: -
V: TRBV20-1
D: TRBD1
J: TRBJ2-5
DNA: TGCAGTGCTACTCGGACAGGCCTCCCTCAAGAGACCCAGTACTTC
CDR3: CSATRTGLPQETQYF

size: many
V: TRBV10-3
D: TRBD1
J: TRBJ1-6
DNA: TGTGCCATCAGGTCCCACAGGGGCCCCAATTATTCACCCCTCCACTTT
CDR3: CAIRSHRGPNYSPLHF

size: -
V: TRBV7-9
D: -
J: TRBJ2-2
DNA: TGTGCCAGCAGCTCGGGGGTTAGCACCGGGGAGCTGTTTTTT
CDR3: CASSSGVSTGELFF

size: many
V: TRBV20-1
D: -
J: TRBJ1-5
DNA: TGCAGTGCCCTAAAGGTAGGGACTCGTCAGCCCCAGCATTTT
CDR3: CSALKVGTRQPQHF

size: -
V: TRBV5-1
D: -
J: TRBJ2-3
DNA: TGCGCCAGCAGCTTGGAGCCTAGCGTGGGAGATACGCAGTATTTT
CDR3: CASSLEPSVGDTQYF

size: -
V: TRBV24-1
D: -
J: TRBJ2-3
DNA: TGTGCCACCAGTGATTTGCTCGGGGAAGATACGCAGTATTTT
CDR3: CATSDLLGEDTQYF

size: -
V: TRBV20-1
D: -
J: TRBJ1-1
DNA: TGCAGTGCCCCTAAATCCGACGGCCATCGAGCTTTCTTT
CDR3: CSAPKSDGHRAFF

size: many
V: TRBV7-2
D: -
J: TRBJ1-1
DNA: TGTGCCAGCAGCCTATCCTTTAGGGGGAACACTGAAGCTTTCTTT
CDR3: CASSLSFRGNTEAFF

size: -
V: TRBV27
D: -
J: TRBJ1-5
DNA: TGTGCCAGCAGGGGAGGGTTAGGGGATTATCAGCCCCAGCATTTT
CDR3: CASRGGLGDYQPQHF

size: -
V: TRBV10-2
D: TRBD2
J: TRBJ2-1
DNA: TGCGCCAGCAGTGTTACCGGGACTAGCGGGATCGATGAGCAGTTCTTC
CDR3: CASSVTGTSGIDEQFF

size: -
V: TRBV2
D: TRBD1
J: TRBJ1-1
DNA: TGTGCCAGCAGTGAGTCACAGGGGATCACTGAAGCTTTCTTT
CDR3: CASSESQGITEAFF

size: few
V: TRBV7-9
D: -
J: TRBJ1-1
DNA: TGTGCCAGCAGCGCGGGACACGTAAACACTGAAGCTTTCTTT
CDR3: CASSAGHVNTEAFF

size: -
V: TRBV7-2
D: -
J: TRBJ2-7
DNA: TGTGCCAGCAGCTTACAGCCCCCCGGGGGACCTCCGGACGAGCAGTACTTC
CDR3: CASSLQPPGGPPDEQYF

size: few
V: TRBV5-1
D: -
J: TRBJ2-2
DNA: TGCGCCAGCAGCTTGGTGCCCCCTCCGGGTAACACCGGGGAGCTGTTTTTT
CDR3: CASSLVPPPGNTGELFF

size: many
V: TRBV4-1
D: -
J: TRBJ2-1
DNA: TGCGCCAGCAGCCCGGGGCACTTCGGATATGGATTCAGGAATGAGCAGTTCTTC
CDR3: CASSPGHFGYGFRNEQFF

size: few
V: TRBV11-2
D: -
J: TRBJ2-3
DNA: TGTGCCAGCAGCTCCCCTTACAGGGTAGATACGCAGTATTTT
CDR3: CASSSPYRVDTQYF

size: many
V: TRBV5-1
D: -
J: TRBJ2-7
DNA: TGCGCCAGCAGCACGGAGGGTCCACACGAGCAGTACTTC
CDR3: CASSTEGPHEQYF

size: many
V: TRBV2
D: -
J: TRBJ2-5
DNA: TGTGCCAGCAGGGGCGAGAGAGAGACCCAGTACTTC
CDR3: CASRGERETQYF

size: -
V: TRBV11-2
D: -
J: TRBJ2-4
DNA: TGTGCCAGCAGCTCGGTCGAAGAAAACAAAAACATTCAGTACTTC
CDR3: CASSSVEENKNIQYF

size: few
V: TRBV25-1
D: TRBD2
J: TRBJ2-2
DNA: TGTGCCAGCAGTGAATGGCGGCAGGGAGGGACCGGGGAGCTGTTTTTT
CDR3: CASSEWRQGGTGELFF

size: many
V: TRBV24-1
D: TRBD1
J: TRBJ2-4
DNA: TGTGCCACCTTGGACAGGCCTGGACTTAATTTCTTC
CDR3: CATLDRPGLNFF

size: many
V: TRBV28
D: -
J: TRBJ2-7
DNA: TGTGCCAGCAGTTTTGAGGGACCCTCCTACGAGCAGTACTTC
CDR3: CASSFEGPSYEQYF

size: few
V: TRBV27
D: -
J: TRBJ1-1
DNA: TGTGCCAGCAGTTTTGTTTGGGTTGGTAGCACTGAAGCTTTCTTT
CDR3: CASSFVWVGSTEAFF

size: many
V: TRBV7-8
D: TRBD1
J: TRBJ1-1
DNA: TGTGCCAGCAGCCCAGGGGACAGCACGTACACTGAAGCTTTCTTT
CDR3: CASSPGDSTYTEAFF

size: many
V: TRBV7-9
D: -
J: TRBJ1-4
DNA: TGTGCCAGCAGCTTAGACGGCCGGAATGAAAAACTGTTTTTT
CDR3: CASSLDGRNEKLFF

size: -
V: TRBV27
D: TRBD1
J: TRBJ2-5
DNA: TGTGCCTCATCCGGGACAGTAAATGGCGAGACCCAGTACTTC
CDR3: CASSGTVNGETQYF

size: few
V: TRBV24-1
D: TRBD2
J: TRBJ2-1
DNA: TGTGCCACCAGTGACCCCCTGACCGGGACTAGCGGGAGGGCCCACGGGGTAGGTGAGCAGTTCTTC
CDR3: CATSDPLTGTSGRAHGVGEQFF

size: -
V: TRBV5-1
D: -
J: TRBJ2-7
DNA: TGCGCCAGCAGCTTACAGGGCCACGAGCAGTACTTC
CDR3: CASSLQGHEQYF

size: few
V: TRBV4-1
D: -
J: TRBJ1-2
DNA: TGCGCCAGCAGCCAGCCATTGGGTCTAGGCTACACCTTC
CDR3: CASSQPLGLGYTF

size: few
V: TRBV5-1
D: TRBD2
J: TRBJ2-1
DNA: TGCGCCAGCAGTTTTACTAGCGCTACAATGGAGCAGTTCTTC
CDR3: CASSFTSATMEQFF

size: few
V: TRBV27
D: TRBD1
J: TRBJ2-5
DNA: TGTGCCAGCAGTCCCAGACAGGGGGGGACGATTAGGGAGACCCAGTACTTC
CDR3: CASSPRQGGTIRETQYF

size: few
V: TRBV27
D: -
J: TRBJ1-5
DNA: TGTGCCAGCAGTTTGGAAATGCCTGGGAATAGCAATCAGCCCCAGCATTTT
CDR3: CASSLEMPGNSNQPQHF

size: few
V: TRBV5-1
D: -
J: TRBJ2-7
DNA: TGCGCCAGCAGCTTGATCATGGGCGACGAGCAGTACTTC
CDR3: CASSLIMGDEQYF

size: few
V: TRBV7-2
D: TRBD2
J: TRBJ2-1
DNA: TGTGCCAGCAGCCCCGCCCCCAGCGGGAGGTACAATGAGCAGTTCTTC
CDR3: CASSPAPSGRYNEQFF

size: few
V: TRBV7-9
D: TRBD2
J: TRBJ2-1
DNA: TGTGCCAGCAGTTCCACCAGCGGGAGTTTTGATGAGCAGTTCTTC
CDR3: CASSSTSGSFDEQFF

size: -
V: TRBV12-3/TRBV12-4
D: TRBD1
J: TRBJ1-1
DNA: TGTGCCAGCAAGGTTGAACAGGGGGCGGGCACTGAAGCTTTCTTT
CDR3: CASKVEQGAGTEAFF

size: few
V: TRBV3-1
D: -
J: TRBJ2-7
DNA: TGTGCCAGCAGCCAAGACATAAGGGTGACTGGGCGCTCCTACGAGCAGTACTTC
CDR3: CASSQDIRVTGRSYEQYF

size: -
V: TRBV7-9
D: -
J: TRBJ2-3
DNA: TGTGCCAGCTCGGCCCCCGTAGTTGATACGCAGTATTTT
CDR3: CASSAPVVDTQYF

size: -
V: TRBV3-1
D: -
J: TRBJ2-4
DNA: TGTGCCAGCACCCAACCTTCCGACGGGACCAAAAACATTCAGTACTTC
CDR3: CASTQPSDGTKNIQYF

size: many
V: TRBV5-1
D: -
J: TRBJ2-6
DNA: TGCGCCAGCAGCCGGGACAACTCTGGGGCCAACGTCCTGACTTTC
CDR3: CASSRDNSGANVLTF

size: many
V: TRBV5-1
D: -
J: TRBJ2-7
DNA: TGCGCCAGCAGCCTGGGGGACAATCACTACGAGCAGTACTTC
CDR3: CASSLGDNHYEQYF

size: -
V: TRBV7-9
D: TRBD1
J: TRBJ2-2
DNA: TGTGCCAGCAGGCAGACCCGGGACAGGGATACCGGGGAGCTGTTTTTT
CDR3: CASRQTRDRDTGELFF

size: -
V: TRBV12-3/TRBV12-4
D: TRBD1
J: TRBJ1-1
DNA: TGTGCCAGCAGTTTACTTGGGACAGGTATTAACACTGAAGCTTTCTTT
CDR3: CASSLLGTGINTEAFF

size: few
V: TRBV7-3
D: -
J: TRBJ2-1
DNA: TGTGCCAGCAGCTTAAGACAGGTCAATGAGCAGTTCTTC
CDR3: CASSLRQVNEQFF

size: -
V: TRBV20-1
D: -
J: TRBJ1-3
DNA: TGCAGTGCTAGAGAGGCAAGGCCCCTGGAAAACACCATATATTTT
CDR3: CSAREARPLENTIYF

size: -
V: TRBV20-1
D: -
J: TRBJ2-1
DNA: TGCAGTGCTAGTAGCATCCGGAATGAGCAGTTCTTC
CDR3: CSASSIRNEQFF

size: -
V: TRBV20-1
D: -
J: TRBJ2-5
DNA: TGCAGTGCCAAAAGGGACTACCAAGAGACCCAGTACTTC
CDR3: CSAKRDYQETQYF

size: -
V: TRBV7-2
D: TRBD2
J: TRBJ2-7
DNA: TGTGCCAGCAGCTTCCCAGCGGGGTGGTCCTACGAGCAGTACTTC
CDR3: CASSFPAGWSYEQYF

size: many
V: TRBV5-1
D: -
J: TRBJ2-1
DNA: TGTGCCAGCAGTCTACAGGGAAATGAGCAGTTCTTC
CDR3: CASSLQGNEQFF

size: many
V: TRBV7-2
D: -
J: TRBJ2-4
DNA: TGTGCCAGCAGCACCTACGCAGCCAAAAACATTCAGTACTTC
CDR3: CASSTYAAKNIQYF

size: few
V: TRBV5-1
D: -
J: TRBJ1-2
DNA: TGCGCCAGCAGCCCCGAAGGGACGGGTGGCTATGGCTACACCTTC
CDR3: CASSPEGTGGYGYTF

size: few
V: TRBV6-5
D: -
J: TRBJ1-5
DNA: TGTGCCAGCAGTTACTCTGACCCCAGGGGCAATCAGCCCCAGCATTTT
CDR3: CASSYSDPRGNQPQHF

size: -
V: TRBV12-3/TRBV12-4
D: -
J: TRBJ2-2
DNA: TGTGCCAGCAGTTTATACGCGGCCGCGGAGCTGTTTTTT
CDR3: CASSLYAAAELFF

size: -
V: TRBV18
D: -
J: TRBJ1-1
DNA: TGTGCCAGCTCACCACGGGATTCGGGCGCTGAAGCTTTCTTT
CDR3: CASSPRDSGAEAFF

size: few
V: TRBV5-5
D: -
J: TRBJ2-3
DNA: TGTGCCAGCAGCCCCGGCGTGGGGCAGGGCCTTCGAGATACGCAGTATTTT
CDR3: CASSPGVGQGLRDTQYF